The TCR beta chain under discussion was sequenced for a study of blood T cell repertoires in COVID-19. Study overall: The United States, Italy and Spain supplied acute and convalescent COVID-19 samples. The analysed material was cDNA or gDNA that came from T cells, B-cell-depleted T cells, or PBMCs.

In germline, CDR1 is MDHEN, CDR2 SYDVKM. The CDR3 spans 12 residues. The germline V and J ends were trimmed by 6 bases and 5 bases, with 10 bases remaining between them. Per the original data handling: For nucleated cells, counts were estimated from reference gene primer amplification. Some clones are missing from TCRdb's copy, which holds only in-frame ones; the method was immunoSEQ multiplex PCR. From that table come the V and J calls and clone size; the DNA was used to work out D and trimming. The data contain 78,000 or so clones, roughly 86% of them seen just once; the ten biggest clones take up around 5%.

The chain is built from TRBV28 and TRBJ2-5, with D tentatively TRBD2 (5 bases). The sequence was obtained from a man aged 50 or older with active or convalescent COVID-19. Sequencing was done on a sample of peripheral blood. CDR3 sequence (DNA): TGTGCCAGCAGGAGGGTCGGGGAGACCCAGTACTTC. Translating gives CASRRVGETQYF.